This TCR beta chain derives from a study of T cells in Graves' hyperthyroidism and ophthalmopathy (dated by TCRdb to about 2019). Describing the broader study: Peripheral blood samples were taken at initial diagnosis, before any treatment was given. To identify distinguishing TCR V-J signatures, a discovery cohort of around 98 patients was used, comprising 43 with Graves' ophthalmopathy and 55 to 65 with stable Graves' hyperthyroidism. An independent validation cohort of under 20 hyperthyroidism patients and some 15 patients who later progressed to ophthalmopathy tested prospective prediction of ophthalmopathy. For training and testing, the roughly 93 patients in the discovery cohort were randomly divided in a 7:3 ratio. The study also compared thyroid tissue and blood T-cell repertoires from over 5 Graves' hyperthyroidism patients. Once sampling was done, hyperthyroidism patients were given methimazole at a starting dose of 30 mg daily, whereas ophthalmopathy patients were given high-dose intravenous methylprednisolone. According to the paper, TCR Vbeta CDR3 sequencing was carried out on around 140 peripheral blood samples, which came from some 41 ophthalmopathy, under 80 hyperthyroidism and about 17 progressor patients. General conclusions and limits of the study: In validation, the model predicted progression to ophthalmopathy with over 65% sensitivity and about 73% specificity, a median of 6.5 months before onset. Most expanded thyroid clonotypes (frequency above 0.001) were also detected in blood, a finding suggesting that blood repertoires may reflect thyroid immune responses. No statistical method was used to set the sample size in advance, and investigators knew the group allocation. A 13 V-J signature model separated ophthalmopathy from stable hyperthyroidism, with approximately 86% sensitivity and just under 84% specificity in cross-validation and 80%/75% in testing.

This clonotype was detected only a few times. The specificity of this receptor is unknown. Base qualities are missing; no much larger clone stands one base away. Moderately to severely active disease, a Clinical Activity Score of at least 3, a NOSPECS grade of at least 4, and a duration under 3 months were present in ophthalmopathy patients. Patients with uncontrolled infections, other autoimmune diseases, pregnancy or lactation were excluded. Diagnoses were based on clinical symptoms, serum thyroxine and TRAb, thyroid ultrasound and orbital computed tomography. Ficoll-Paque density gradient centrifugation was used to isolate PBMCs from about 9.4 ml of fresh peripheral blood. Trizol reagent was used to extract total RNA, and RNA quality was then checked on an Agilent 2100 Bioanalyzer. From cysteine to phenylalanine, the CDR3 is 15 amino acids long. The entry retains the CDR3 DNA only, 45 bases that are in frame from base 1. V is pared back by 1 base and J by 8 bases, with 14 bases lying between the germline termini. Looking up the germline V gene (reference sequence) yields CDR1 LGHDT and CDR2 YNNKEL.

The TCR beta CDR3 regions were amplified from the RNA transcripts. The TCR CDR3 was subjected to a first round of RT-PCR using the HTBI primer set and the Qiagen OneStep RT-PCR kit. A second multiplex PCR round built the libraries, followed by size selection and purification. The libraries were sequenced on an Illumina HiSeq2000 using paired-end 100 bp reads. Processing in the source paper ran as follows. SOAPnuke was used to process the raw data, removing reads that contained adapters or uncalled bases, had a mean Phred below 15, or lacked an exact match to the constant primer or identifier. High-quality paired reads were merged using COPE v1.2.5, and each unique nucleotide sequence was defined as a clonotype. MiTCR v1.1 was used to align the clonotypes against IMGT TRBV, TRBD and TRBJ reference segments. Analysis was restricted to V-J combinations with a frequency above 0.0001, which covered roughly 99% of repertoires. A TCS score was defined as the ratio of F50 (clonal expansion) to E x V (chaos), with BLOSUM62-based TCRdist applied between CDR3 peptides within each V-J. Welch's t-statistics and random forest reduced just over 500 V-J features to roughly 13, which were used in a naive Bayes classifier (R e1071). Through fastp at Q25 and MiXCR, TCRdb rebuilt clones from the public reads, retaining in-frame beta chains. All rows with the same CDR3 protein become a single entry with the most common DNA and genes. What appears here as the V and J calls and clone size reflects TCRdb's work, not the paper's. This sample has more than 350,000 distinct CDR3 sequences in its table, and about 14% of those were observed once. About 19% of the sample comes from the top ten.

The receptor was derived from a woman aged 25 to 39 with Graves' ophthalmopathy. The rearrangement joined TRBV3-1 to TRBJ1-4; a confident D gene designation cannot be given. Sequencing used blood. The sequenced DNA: TGTGCCAGCAGCCAAGTAGGCGGGATAGGGGAAAAACTGTTTTTT. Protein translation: CASSQVGGIGEKLFF.